What follows describes a single T cell receptor (beta chain). Profiling relied on immunoSEQ multiplex PCR, and the TCRdb table lists in-frame clones only, not all of them. In the table there are under 300,000 clones, more than 70% of which are singletons. The germline gives CDR1 SGHNT, CDR2 YYREEE (reference sequence). The CDR3 totals 16 residues. With V trimmed by 4 bases and J by 0 bases, 9 bases remained unmatched. These data come from a study of blood T cell repertoires in COVID-19. This receptor was taken from a woman aged 40-49 years who had recovered from COVID-19. V usage is TRBV5-4 and J usage is TRBJ2-5; 7 bases match TRBD1. Sequencing was carried out using peripheral blood. CDR3 nucleotides: TGTGCCAGCAGCGGGGACAGTTCTCCGTACCAAGAGACCCAGTACTTC. Translated, it gives CASSGDSSPYQETQYF.